This is a list of T cell receptor beta chains from one sample in a study of control samples from healthy donors and cancer patients. Assay: immunoSEQ multiplex PCR; the TCRdb copy retains only in-frame clones and omits some. The sample comprises 96,000 or so clones, over 90% of which are singletons, and approximately 7.9% rests with the top ten. Sequenced input: blood. These receptors were obtained from a man in his late teens or twenties in good health. CDR3s include the opening cysteine and the closing phenylalanine or tryptophan. Fields, in order: D gene, clone size, J gene, V gene, CDR3 protein, CDR3 DNA. A D gene is named only where the DNA matches it firmly. Size is stated for part of the rows, as once, few or many counts, or as a class when the clone is expanded.

>NA|NA|TRBJ1-5|TRBV19
CASSMRGYSNQPQHF
TGTGCCAGTAGTATGAGGGGCTATAGCAATCAGCCCCAGCATTTT
>NA|few|TRBJ1-6|TRBV30
CAWLDYNSPLHF
TGTGCCTGGCTAGACTATAATTCACCCCTCCACTTT
>TRBD1|NA|TRBJ1-2|TRBV30
CAWSEKGTGGGYTF
TGTGCCTGGAGTGAAAAGGGGACAGGGGGCGGCTACACCTTC
>NA|NA|TRBJ2-7|TRBV7-6
CASSSDSAHSYEQYF
TGTGCCAGCAGCTCGGACTCAGCACATTCCTACGAGCAGTACTTC
>NA|NA|TRBJ1-2|TRBV27
CASSSSANYGYTF
TGTGCCAGCAGTTCCTCAGCTAACTATGGCTACACCTTC
>NA|NA|TRBJ1-6|TRBV6-4
CASSDSTGNSPLHF
TGTGCCAGCAGTGACTCGACAGGCAATTCACCCCTCCACTTT
>NA|NA|TRBJ1-5|TRBV4-1
CASSREQGRQPQHF
TGCGCCAGCAGCCGAGAACAGGGAAGGCAGCCCCAGCATTTT
>NA|NA|TRBJ1-5|TRBV28
CASSLGYANQPQHF
TGTGCCAGCAGTTTGGGTTATGCGAATCAGCCCCAGCATTTT
>TRBD1|NA|TRBJ1-1|TRBV11-2
CASSPLGQGKMNTEAFF
TGTGCCAGCAGCCCCCTCGGACAGGGAAAAATGAACACTGAAGCTTTCTTT
>NA|NA|TRBJ2-7|TRBV5-4
CASSYGLEYEQYF
TGTGCCAGCAGCTACGGACTGGAGTACGAGCAGTACTTC
>NA|NA|TRBJ2-1|TRBV7-9
CASSRYETGRNEQFF
TGTGCCAGCAGCCGATACGAGACAGGGAGGAATGAGCAGTTCTTC
>TRBD2|NA|TRBJ2-2|TRBV3-1/TRBV3-2
CASSHWRGGLAVNTGELFF
TGTGCCAGCAGCCATTGGCGGGGGGGACTAGCGGTTAACACCGGGGAGCTGTTTTTT
>TRBD2|once|TRBJ2-5|TRBV7-2
CASSFWTSGLQETQYF
TGTGCCAGCAGCTTTTGGACTAGCGGATTGCAAGAGACCCAGTACTTC
>NA|NA|TRBJ2-7|TRBV7-9
CASNHLGDRDYEQYF
TGTGCCAGCAATCACCTGGGCGACAGAGATTACGAGCAGTACTTC
>NA|once|TRBJ1-1|TRBV12-3/TRBV12-4
CASSFGRVSGAFF
TGTGCCAGCAGTTTTGGCAGGGTTTCGGGAGCTTTCTTT
>NA|NA|TRBJ2-3|TRBV5-6
CASSLAFSHGGTDTQYF
TGTGCCAGCAGCTTGGCTTTTAGCCACGGGGGCACAGATACGCAGTATTTT
>NA|NA|TRBJ2-3|TRBV5-4
CASSFVLDTQYF
TGTGCCAGCAGCTTCGTTTTAGATACGCAGTATTTT
>TRBD2|NA|TRBJ2-7|TRBV14
CASSPLASGTHEQYF
TGTGCCAGCAGCCCTTTGGCTAGCGGGACCCACGAGCAGTACTTC
>NA|NA|TRBJ1-2|TRBV29-1
CSVESTVYGYTF
TGCAGCGTTGAGTCGACAGTCTATGGCTACACCTTC
>NA|NA|TRBJ2-7|TRBV5-4
CASSLASGVEQYF
TGTGCCAGCAGCTTGGCCTCCGGGGTCGAGCAGTACTTC
>TRBD1|NA|TRBJ2-4|TRBV11-3
CASSLVTGDIQYF
TGTGCCAGCAGCCTAGTAACAGGGGACATTCAGTACTTC
>TRBD2|NA|TRBJ2-3|TRBV6-4
CASSPGGDPDTQYF
TGTGCCAGCAGTCCCGGGGGGGACCCAGATACGCAGTATTTT
>NA|NA|TRBJ2-7|TRBV20-1
CSARGIYEQYF
TGCAGTGCTAGGGGGATCTACGAGCAGTACTTC
>TRBD2|once|TRBJ2-7|TRBV7-2
CASSLAGTSGAYEQYF
TGTGCCAGCAGCTTAGCAGGGACTAGCGGGGCCTACGAGCAGTACTTC
>NA|NA|TRBJ2-7|TRBV19
CASSIGGGGTYEQYF
TGTGCCAGTAGTATAGGGGGTGGAGGGACCTACGAGCAGTACTTC
>NA|NA|TRBJ1-5|TRBV6-5
CASRSTNNQPQHF
TGTGCCAGCAGGTCGACTAACAATCAGCCCCAGCATTTT
>NA|NA|TRBJ1-5|TRBV11-2
CASGEGDFSNQPQHF
TGTGCCAGCGGGGAGGGTGATTTTAGCAATCAGCCCCAGCATTTT
>NA|NA|TRBJ2-1|TRBV19
CASSIGTSSYNEQFF
TGTGCCAGTAGTATAGGGACAAGCTCCTACAATGAGCAGTTCTTC
>TRBD1|NA|TRBJ1-1|TRBV7-2
CASRPPGTGNTEAFF
TGTGCCAGCAGGCCCCCCGGGACAGGGAACACTGAAGCTTTCTTT
>NA|NA|TRBJ2-7|TRBV30
CAWGYSSYEQYF
TGTGCCTGGGGGTATAGCTCCTACGAGCAGTACTTC
>NA|NA|TRBJ1-2|TRBV5-4
CASSSNREDNYGYTF
TGTGCCAGCAGCTCGAACAGGGAGGATAACTATGGCTACACCTTC
>TRBD2|NA|TRBJ2-1|TRBV7-6
CASSLVYFTSGYNEQFF
TGTGCCAGCAGCTTAGTTTACTTTACTAGCGGATACAATGAGCAGTTCTTC
>TRBD1|NA|TRBJ1-2|TRBV2
CASSIRDSSIFGGYTF
TGTGCCAGCAGTATCCGGGACAGCTCTATCTTTGGTGGCTACACCTTC
>NA|NA|TRBJ2-2|TRBV11-2
CASSLVGGIVTGELFF
TGTGCCAGCAGCTTAGTTGGGGGGATCGTTACCGGGGAGCTGTTTTTT
>TRBD1|NA|TRBJ1-1|TRBV5-1
CASSNRGPEAFF
TGCGCCAGCAGTAACAGGGGGCCTGAAGCTTTCTTT
>TRBD1|NA|TRBJ2-1|TRBV3-1/TRBV3-2
CASSPGTGENEQFF
TGTGCCAGCAGCCCCGGGACAGGGGAGAATGAGCAGTTCTTC
>NA|NA|TRBJ2-7|TRBV11-1
CASSGPGPTYEQYF
TGTGCCAGCAGCGGCCCCGGCCCCACCTACGAGCAGTACTTC
>TRBD1|NA|TRBJ2-5|TRBV19
CATSFAGGSETQYF
TGTGCCACCTCATTTGCAGGGGGCTCAGAGACCCAGTACTTC
>NA|NA|TRBJ1-6|TRBV6-6
CASRVGTNSPLHF
TGTGCCAGCAGAGTCGGGACTAATTCACCCCTCCACTTT
>NA|NA|TRBJ2-7|TRBV27
CASRWDGRNYEQYF
TGTGCCAGCAGGTGGGACGGAAGAAACTACGAGCAGTACTTC
>TRBD1|NA|TRBJ1-1|TRBV5-4
CASSFFQGASNTEAFF
TGTGCCAGCAGCTTCTTCCAGGGGGCGAGTAACACTGAAGCTTTCTTT
>NA|NA|TRBJ1-2|TRBV6-2/TRBV6-3
CASSYSWGANYGYTF
TGTGCCAGCAGTTACTCGTGGGGAGCTAACTATGGCTACACCTTC
>TRBD1|once|TRBJ1-5|TRBV4-1
CASSLDRGPTQPQHF
TGCGCCAGCAGCTTAGACAGGGGGCCTACTCAGCCCCAGCATTTT
>NA|NA|TRBJ1-2|TRBV11-2
CASSPDTIYGYTF
TGTGCCAGCAGCCCAGACACGATCTATGGCTACACCTTC
>TRBD1|NA|TRBJ2-2|TRBV10-3
CAISPTGGEAGELFF
TGTGCCATCAGCCCGACAGGGGGAGAGGCCGGGGAGCTGTTTTTT
>NA|few|TRBJ1-1|TRBV4-2
CASSQSLIGGDTEAFF
TGTGCCAGCAGCCAAAGTCTGATAGGGGGGGATACTGAAGCTTTCTTT
>NA|NA|TRBJ1-1|TRBV12-3/TRBV12-4
CASSPFEGTEAFF
TGTGCCAGCAGTCCCTTCGAAGGCACTGAAGCTTTCTTT
>NA|NA|TRBJ1-6|TRBV10-3
CAIQAGQGNSPLHF
TGTGCCATCCAGGCCGGGCAGGGTAATTCACCCCTCCACTTT